One and the same sample provided the 8 T cell receptor beta chains below, sequenced in a study of T-cell memory formation after mild COVID-19. From the 5' RACE reads, TCRdb called clonotypes with MiXCR, one entry per CDR3 protein. This table holds 250,000 to 350,000 distinct CDR3 sequences, roughly a fifth found once. The sequencing sample was made of PBMCs or a T cell subset sorted from them (not recorded which). The receptors shown here come from a man younger than 30 who had mild COVID-19 (a few samples of this study predate the infection). Cell type and time point are not known.

This clonotype was seen a few times. The V gene is TRBV6-5, the J gene TRBJ1-1; no firm D call. CDR3 length equals 15 residues. V was clipped by 2 bases and J by 2 bases, with 12 bases between them. The germline V gene has CDR1 MNHEY and CDR2 SVGAGI. The CDR3 spells CASSYGQVRNTEAFF. The CDR3 DNA follows: TGTGCCAGCAGTTACGGCCAGGTTCGTAACACTGAAGCTTTCTTT.

Only a few counts were recorded for this clonotype. The chain uses TRBV7-2 and TRBJ2-5; 10 bases are a match to TRBD2. Trimming cost V 5 bases and J 5 bases; bases outside gene matches: 14. CDR1 and CDR2 from the germline V gene are SGHTA and FQGNSA. The CDR3 totals 17 residues. The DNA for the CDR3 is TGTGCCAGCAGCCCTGGACTGAGCGGGGGGGCTTTTGAGACCCAGTACTTC. Amino acids: CASSPGLSGGAFETQYF.

This clonotype was seen a handful of times. The rearrangement links TRBV7-9 to TRBJ1-1; D is possibly TRBD1 (6 bases). This CDR3 has 14 residues. Per germline, CDR1 SEHNR and CDR2 FQNEAQ (reference sequence). Between the trimmed V and J ends, which lost 5 bases and 8 bases, there was a span of 18 bases. The CDR3 DNA sequence: TGTGCCAGCAGCCTGGGTCCGGACAGACAAGAAGCTTTCTTT. This codes for CASSLGPDRQEAFF.

This clonotype was picked up one time. The chain carries TRBV11-2 and TRBJ1-1; D unresolved. Between the trimmed V and J ends, which lost 4 bases and 8 bases, there was a span of 17 bases. CDR1 is SGHAT, CDR2 FQNNGV, per germline. This CDR3 has 14 residues. The CDR3 region is CASSSRGWTGEAFF. The DNA of the CDR3 is TGTGCCAGCAGCTCGCGAGGGTGGACTGGGGAAGCTTTCTTT.

The V call is TRBV4-3, the J call TRBJ2-3; the D call may be TRBD1 or TRBD2 (7 bases each). Per the germline V gene, CDR1 is LGHNA and CDR2 is YSLEER. CDR3 length: 17 residues. Trimming removed 1 base at V and 3 bases at J, with 17 bases between. This CDR3 is CASSQAPRGGRTDTQYF. The CDR3 DNA reads as TGCGCCAGCAGCCAAGCCCCCAGGGGGGGAAGGACAGATACGCAGTATTTT.

This clonotype showed up many times. The V and J genes are TRBV6-5 and TRBJ1-1; D unclear. Germline CDR1 is MNHEY and CDR2 is SVGAGI. V gave up 0 bases and J gave up 10 bases, with 18 bases separating them. The CDR3 loop spans 15 amino acids. CDR3: CASSYSWPDPVGAFF. CDR3 sequence (DNA): TGTGCCAGCAGTTACTCTTGGCCGGACCCCGTGGGAGCTTTCTTT.

V and J are TRBV5-6 and TRBJ2-7; D gene uncertain. Germline-derived CDR1 and CDR2 are SGHDT and YYEEEE. The V gene lost 0 bases and the J gene lost 2 bases, with 18 bases spanning the gap. The CDR3 has 17 residues. Here the CDR3 DNA reads TGTGCCAGCAGCTTGGCAGGTCCATCCCCGACCCCCTACGAGCAGTACTTC. Translation gives CASSLAGPSPTPYEQYF.

The chain is built from TRBV7-3 and TRBJ2-2; TRBD1 agrees at 9 bases. Unmatched junction bases numbered 5, after V lost 5 bases and J lost 7 bases. This CDR3 comprises 14 residues. Germline CDR1 reads SGHTA; CDR2 reads FQGTGA. Written as DNA, the CDR3 is TGTGCCAGCAGCGGACAGGGGTTCGGCGGGGAGCTGTTTTTT. This sequence encodes CASSGQGFGGELFF.